The 11 T cell receptor beta chains reported below all come from one sample, sequenced in a study of cytomegalovirus exposure and HLA in healthy donors. Measured with immunoSEQ multiplex PCR; TCRdb has only the in-frame clones, and not every one. Found here are roughly 180,000 clones, over 65% of them singletons; the top ten hold approximately 7%. Source material: PBMCs. All receptors derive from a young man in good health and CMV-seropositive.

The chain has TRBV4-2 and TRBJ1-1; D is possibly TRBD1 (5 bases). The germline V and J ends were trimmed by 1 base and 11 bases, with 11 bases remaining between them. This CDR3 is built from 12 residues. In germline, CDR1 is LGHNA, CDR2 YNFKEQ. The CDR3 DNA sequence: TGTGCCAGCAGCCAAGTTGCGGCAGGGGCTTTCTTT. Translating gives CASSQVAAGAFF.

The chain is built from TRBV6-1 and TRBJ1-1, with unresolved D. The CDR3 covers 13 residues. Between the trimmed V and J ends, which lost 5 bases and 1 base, there was a span of 8 bases. Germline-derived CDR1 and CDR2 are MNHNS and SASEGT. CDR3 residues: CASSRERNTEAFF. CDR3 DNA sequence: TGTGCCAGCAGTAGGGAGAGGAACACTGAAGCTTTCTTT.

The chain employs TRBV5-8 and TRBJ2-1, with TRBD2 matching over 8 bases. Germline V CDR1 and CDR2: SGHTS, YDEGEE. This CDR3 spans 14 amino acids. The V gene end was trimmed by 0 bases and the J gene end by 8 bases; junction bases not matched to a gene: 4. The DNA of the CDR3 is TGTGCCAGCAGCTTGGTAATCGGGAGGGATGAGCAGTTCTTC. This gives the protein CASSLVIGRDEQFF.

The CDR3 nucleotides are TGTGCCAACTCCGAAGGACAGGGTCTCACAGATACGCAGTATTTT. Its translation: CANSEGQGLTDTQYF. This chain connects TRBV7-9 to TRBJ2-3, with 8 bases lining up with TRBD1. This CDR3 is built from 15 residues. Germline-derived CDR1 and CDR2 are SEHNR and FQNEAQ (reference sequence). The junction had 11 bases not matched to a gene; V was cut back by 10 bases and J by 2 bases.

The V gene is TRBV10-1, the J gene TRBJ2-7; possible D gene TRBD1, 6 bases. V lost 8 bases and J lost 0, with 20 bases in between. Looked up from germline, CDR1 is WNHNN and CDR2 is SYGVQD (reference sequence). This CDR3 comprises 16 residues. DNA for the CDR3: TGCGCCAGCGGTCGACGAACGGAGACAGGCTCCTACGAGCAGTACTTC. It encodes CASGRRTETGSYEQYF.

The V call is TRBV25-1, the J call TRBJ2-3; TRBD1 matches at 7 bases. Trimming removed 0 bases from V and 2 bases from J; junction bases left unmatched: 5. The germline gives CDR1 MGHDK, CDR2 SYGVNS. The CDR3 runs 16 residues. The CDR3: CASSEYRTGYTDTQYF. As DNA, the CDR3 is TGTGCCAGCAGTGAATATCGGACAGGCTACACAGATACGCAGTATTTT.

The chain carries TRBV9 and TRBJ2-2, with D perhaps matching TRBD1 (5 bases). This CDR3 has 16 residues. Trimming removed 4 bases at V and 3 bases at J, with 16 bases between. CDR1 and CDR2 from the germline V gene are SGDLS and YYNGEE. CDR3 sequence: CASSSTEGVDTGELFF. The CDR3 nucleotides are TGTGCCAGCAGCTCAACGGAAGGGGTGGACACCGGGGAGCTGTTTTTT.

The rearrangement links TRBV2 to TRBJ2-1; possible D gene TRBD2, 6 bases. Germline assignment: CDR1 SNHLY and CDR2 FYNNEI. The CDR3 is 18 amino acids. V gave up 4 bases and J gave up 7 bases, with 26 bases separating them. In DNA, the CDR3 is TGTGCCAGCAGTGTTGCGGTGGTCGGCGGGAAGGAGCGGAATGAGCAGTTCTTC. As protein: CASSVAVVGGKERNEQFF.

This clone was found once. The rearrangement joins TRBV2 to TRBJ2-4; 9 bases are a match to TRBD1. V lost 5 bases to trimming and J lost 3 bases; unmatched junction nucleotides: 8. The CDR3 is 16 residues long. Germline-derived CDR1 and CDR2 are SNHLY and FYNNEI. DNA for the CDR3: TGTGCCAGCAGTCTGGACAGGGGTGGCGGCAAAAACATTCAGTACTTC. It is translated as CASSLDRGGGKNIQYF.

This sequence joins TRBV15 and TRBJ2-2; tentatively, D is TRBD2 (5 bases). CDR1 and CDR2 from the germline V gene are LNHNV and YYDKDF (reference sequence). This CDR3 contains 13 residues. V lost 1 base to trimming and J lost 5 bases, with 5 bases between them. The CDR3 DNA reads as TGTGCCACCAGCAGAGGAGGGACCGGGGAGCTGTTTTTT. It translates to CATSRGGTGELFF.

The gene calls are TRBV7-2 and TRBJ2-7; the D gene is possibly TRBD1 (6 bases). The germline V gene has CDR1 SGHTA and CDR2 FQGNSA. V lost 0 bases and J 6 bases, leaving 21 bases between the germline ends. The CDR3 runs 17 residues. The CDR3 spells CASSLAMARGNRVEQYF. The CDR3 region has the DNA TGTGCCAGCAGCTTAGCGATGGCCAGGGGAAATCGTGTCGAGCAGTACTTC.